This is a list of T cell receptor beta chains from one sample in a study of blood T cell repertoires in COVID-19. Some clones are missing from TCRdb's copy, which holds only in-frame ones; the method was immunoSEQ multiplex PCR. The sample includes some 160,000 clones, roughly 80% of them seen just once. Sequencing used PBMCs or T cells enriched from blood (not recorded which). The receptors stem from a woman aged 40 to 55 who had recovered from COVID-19. Each CDR3 is given with its conserved first and last residue. Fields, in order: CDR3 protein, V gene, J gene, D gene. D genes are given only for firm matches.

CASSLSGTGTSPLHF	TRBV27	TRBJ1-6	TRBD1
CASSLVPGGNTEAFF	TRBV7-6	TRBJ1-1	-
CASSGATGENQPQHF	TRBV10-2	TRBJ1-5	-
CASSQEVDSGGYEQYF	TRBV4-1	TRBJ2-7	TRBD2
CASSLSSSGETQYF	TRBV5-4	TRBJ2-5	-
CASSRRPGQGKIVDQPQHF	TRBV4-1	TRBJ1-5	TRBD1
CASSSGTGPDREQYF	TRBV5-1	TRBJ2-7	TRBD1
CASSQEGLGLAGGPYNEQFF	TRBV4-2	TRBJ2-1	TRBD2
CASSLVGVPNYGYTF	TRBV5-6	TRBJ1-2	-
CASSQDPSGGYNTGELFF	TRBV4-2	TRBJ2-2	TRBD2